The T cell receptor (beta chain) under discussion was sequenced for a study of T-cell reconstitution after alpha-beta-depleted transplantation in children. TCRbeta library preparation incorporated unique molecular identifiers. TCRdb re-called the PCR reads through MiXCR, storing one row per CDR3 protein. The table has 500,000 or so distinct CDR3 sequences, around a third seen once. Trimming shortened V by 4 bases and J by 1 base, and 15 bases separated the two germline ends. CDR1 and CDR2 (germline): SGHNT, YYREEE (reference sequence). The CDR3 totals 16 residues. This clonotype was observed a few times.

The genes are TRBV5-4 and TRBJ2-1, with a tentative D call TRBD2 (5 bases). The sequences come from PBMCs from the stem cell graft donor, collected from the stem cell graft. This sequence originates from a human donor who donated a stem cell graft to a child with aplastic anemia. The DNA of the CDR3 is TGTGCCAGCAGCGGGAGTTTGGCCACATCCTACAATGAGCAGTTCTTC. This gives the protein CASSGSLATSYNEQFF.